These T cell receptor beta chains were read from a single sample in a study of early T cells in non-severe SARS-CoV-2 infection. TCRdb passed the 5' RACE reads through MiXCR, listing each CDR3 protein once. Of about 42,000 distinct CDR3 sequences detected, over 6% appear once; the ten largest clones hold 4.7%. Sequencing was performed on whole blood. The receptors come from an adult who was a healthcare worker with PCR-confirmed SARS-CoV-2 infection or an uninfected control (not recorded which). Both conserved end residues are part of each CDR3. D genes are given only for firm matches. For some rows the clone size is stated as once, few or many, or as a class when expanded; others skip it.

CDR3 length: 15
J gene: TRBJ1-4
V gene: TRBV5-4
clone size: NA
D gene: NA
CDR3 protein: CASSSPGPGGEKLFF
CDR3 DNA: TGTGCCAGCAGCTCCCCGGGACCCGGAGGTGAAAAACTGTTTTTT

CDR3 length: 13
J gene: TRBJ2-5
V gene: TRBV7-3
clone size: few
D gene: NA
CDR3 protein: CASSLRTQETQYF
CDR3 DNA: TGTGCCAGCAGCTTAAGGACCCAAGAGACCCAGTACTTC

CDR3 length: 13
J gene: TRBJ2-5
V gene: TRBV5-1
clone size: NA
D gene: NA
CDR3 protein: CASSTGTQETQYF
CDR3 DNA: TGCGCCAGCAGCACCGGGACTCAAGAGACCCAGTACTTC

CDR3 length: 14
J gene: TRBJ2-2
V gene: TRBV6-4
clone size: few
D gene: TRBD1
CDR3 protein: CASSDRTGGGELFF
CDR3 DNA: TGTGCCAGCAGTGACCGGACAGGGGGCGGGGAGCTGTTTTTT

CDR3 length: 15
J gene: TRBJ2-7
V gene: TRBV5-1
clone size: once
D gene: NA
CDR3 protein: CASSLAGNRAGEQYF
CDR3 DNA: TGCGCCAGCAGCTTGGCCGGGAACAGGGCGGGCGAGCAGTACTTC

CDR3 length: 14
J gene: TRBJ1-1
V gene: TRBV5-6
clone size: many
D gene: NA
CDR3 protein: CASSLAGRGTEAFF
CDR3 DNA: TGTGCCAGCAGCTTGGCGGGTCGGGGCACTGAAGCTTTCTTT

CDR3 length: 14
J gene: TRBJ1-3
V gene: TRBV5-4
clone size: few
D gene: NA
CDR3 protein: CASSLSSSGNTIYF
CDR3 DNA: TGTGCCAGCAGCTTGTCCAGTTCTGGAAACACCATATATTTT

CDR3 length: 16
J gene: TRBJ2-3
V gene: TRBV18
clone size: NA
D gene: NA
CDR3 protein: CASSPPEIAGTDTQYF
CDR3 DNA: TGTGCCAGCTCACCACCAGAAATTGCAGGCACAGATACGCAGTATTTT

CDR3 length: 15
J gene: TRBJ1-5
V gene: TRBV6-2/TRBV6-3
clone size: many
D gene: NA
CDR3 protein: CASSPRFRDIQPQHF
CDR3 DNA: TGTGCCAGCAGTCCCCGCTTTCGGGATATACAGCCCCAGCATTTT

CDR3 length: 15
J gene: TRBJ2-7
V gene: TRBV15
clone size: many
D gene: NA
CDR3 protein: CATSRDRRGGYEQYF
CDR3 DNA: TGTGCCACCAGCAGAGATCGTCGTGGGGGCTACGAGCAGTACTTC

CDR3 length: 12
J gene: TRBJ2-1
V gene: TRBV6-6
clone size: many
D gene: NA
CDR3 protein: CASSTTPNEQFF
CDR3 DNA: TGTGCCAGCAGTACTACGCCCAATGAGCAGTTCTTC

CDR3 length: 15
J gene: TRBJ2-3
V gene: TRBV19
clone size: NA
D gene: TRBD1
CDR3 protein: CASRGTGIGPDTQYF
CDR3 DNA: TGTGCCAGTAGAGGGACAGGGATTGGACCAGATACGCAGTATTTT